This TCR beta chain was observed in a study of identical twins. Germline loops: CDR1 SEHNR, CDR2 FQNEAQ (reference sequence). Trimming took 3 bases from V and 8 from J; bases not matched to a gene: 8. The CDR3 covers 15 residues. Unique molecular identifiers were present on the cDNA, which also gained a universal primer site by template switching. From the 5' RACE reads, TCRdb called clonotypes with MiXCR, one entry per CDR3 protein. The profile shows about 530,000 distinct CDR3 sequences, approximately 20% of them singletons. Comment on this clonotype: As yet, its antigen is unknown.

The study, taken as a whole, reports: Insertion counts were lower in abundant cord blood beta clonotypes, a trend that memory repertoires did not show. In drawing conclusions, the study used cross-sectional statistical analysis and did not follow the same donors. Out-of-frame TCR alpha sharing in monozygotic twins exceeded recombination model predictions.

These sequences were also reported in another study, on yellow fever vaccine responses in identical twins.

The rearrangement joins TRBV7-9 to TRBJ2-1; TRBD2 matches 9 bases. The TCR sequence derives from a woman younger than 35 in good health. Sequences were obtained from CD4+ T cells sorted from blood. CDR3 region: CASSFSGGSTDEQFF. The DNA for the CDR3 is TGTGCCAGCAGCTTTAGCGGGGGTAGTACCGATGAGCAGTTCTTC.